The present T cell receptor (beta chain) was sequenced within a study of shared clonotypes between healthy human individuals. Study results and caveats: The study's rarefaction showed incomplete sorted-subset sequencing despite large depth.

Comments on this clone: The antigen is not known.

The authors loaded 200 ng DNA, 30,000 to 35,000 T cell genomes, into sorted-subset replicate PCRs. The protocol was immunoSEQ multiplex PCR, while the TCRdb copy is restricted to in-frame clones and leaves out a portion. The sample records roughly 2.4 million clones, approximately 95% being singletons. The ends were cut back, 1 base at V and 0 bases at J, with 9 bases in the middle. Germline lookup yields CDR1 GTSNPN and CDR2 SVGIG (reference sequence). The CDR3 consists of 14 residues. The sequence derives from a man between 18 and 35 years old in good health. The J gene is TRBJ1-1, the V gene TRBV30; D call uncertain. Sequences were obtained from naive CD4+ T cells sorted from blood. The subset denotes: CD45RA+ positively selected. The CDR3 DNA sequence: TGTGCCTGGAGTGCTGCACAAATGAACACTGAAGCTTTCTTT. Amino acids: CAWSAAQMNTEAFF.